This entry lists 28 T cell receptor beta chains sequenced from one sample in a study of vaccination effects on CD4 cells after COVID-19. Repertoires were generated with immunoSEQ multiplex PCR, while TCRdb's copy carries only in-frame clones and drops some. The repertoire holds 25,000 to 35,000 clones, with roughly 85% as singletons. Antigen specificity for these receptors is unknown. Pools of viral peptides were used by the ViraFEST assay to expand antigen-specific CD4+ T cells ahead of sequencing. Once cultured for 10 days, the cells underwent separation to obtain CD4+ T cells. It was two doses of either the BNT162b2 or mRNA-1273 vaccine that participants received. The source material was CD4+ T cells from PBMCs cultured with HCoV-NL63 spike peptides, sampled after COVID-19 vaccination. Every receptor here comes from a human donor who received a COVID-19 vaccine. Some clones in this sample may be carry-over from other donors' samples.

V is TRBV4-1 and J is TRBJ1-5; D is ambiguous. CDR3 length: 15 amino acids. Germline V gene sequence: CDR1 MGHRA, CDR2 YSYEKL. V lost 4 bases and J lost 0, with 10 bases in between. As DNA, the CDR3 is TGCGCCAGCAGCCCGTACCTTAATAGCAATCAGCCCCAGCATTTT. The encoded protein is CASSPYLNSNQPQHF.

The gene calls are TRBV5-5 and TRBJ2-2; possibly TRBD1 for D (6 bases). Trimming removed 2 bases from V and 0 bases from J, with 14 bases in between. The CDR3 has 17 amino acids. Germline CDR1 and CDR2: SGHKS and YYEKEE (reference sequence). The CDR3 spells CASSFPPGHSNTGELFF. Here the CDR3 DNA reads TGTGCCAGCAGCTTCCCACCGGGACACTCGAACACCGGGGAGCTGTTTTTT.

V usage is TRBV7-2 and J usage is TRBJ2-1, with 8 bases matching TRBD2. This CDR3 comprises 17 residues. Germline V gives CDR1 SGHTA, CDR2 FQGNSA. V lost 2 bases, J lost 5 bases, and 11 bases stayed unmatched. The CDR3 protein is CASSLRRSGGGDNEQFF. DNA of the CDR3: TGTGCCAGCAGCTTAAGACGGTCGGGGGGGGGTGACAATGAGCAGTTCTTC.

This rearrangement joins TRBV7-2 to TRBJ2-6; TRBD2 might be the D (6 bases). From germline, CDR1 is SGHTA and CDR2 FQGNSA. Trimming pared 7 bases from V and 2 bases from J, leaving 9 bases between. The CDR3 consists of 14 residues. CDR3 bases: TGTGCCAGCACGGGAGAACCTGGGGCCAACGTCCTGACTTTC. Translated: CASTGEPGANVLTF.

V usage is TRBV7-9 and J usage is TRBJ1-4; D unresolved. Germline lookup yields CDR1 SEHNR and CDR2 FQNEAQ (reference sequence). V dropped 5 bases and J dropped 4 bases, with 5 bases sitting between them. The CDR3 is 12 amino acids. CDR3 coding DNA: TGTGCCAGCAGCCCACTTAATGAAAAACTGTTTTTT. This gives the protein CASSPLNEKLFF.

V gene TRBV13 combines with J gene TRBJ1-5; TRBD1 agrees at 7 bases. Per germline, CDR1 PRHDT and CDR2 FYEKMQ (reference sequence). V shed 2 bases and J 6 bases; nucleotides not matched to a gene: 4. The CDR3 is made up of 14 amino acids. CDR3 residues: CASSLRQGGQPQHF. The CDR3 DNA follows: TGTGCCAGCAGCTTAAGACAGGGTGGTCAGCCCCAGCATTTT.

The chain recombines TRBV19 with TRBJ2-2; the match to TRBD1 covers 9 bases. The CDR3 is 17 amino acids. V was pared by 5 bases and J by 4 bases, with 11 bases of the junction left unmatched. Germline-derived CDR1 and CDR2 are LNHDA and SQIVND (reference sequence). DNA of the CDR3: TGTGCCAGTAGTTTACGGCCGGGACAGGGTGGCACCGGGGAGCTGTTTTTT. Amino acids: CASSLRPGQGGTGELFF. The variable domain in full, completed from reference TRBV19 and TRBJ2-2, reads DGGITQSPKYLFRKEGQNVTLSCEQNLNHDAMYWYRQDPGQGLRLIYYSQIVNDFQKGDIAEGYSVSREKKESFPLTVTSAQKNPTAFYLCASSLRPGQGGTGELFFGEGSRLTVL.

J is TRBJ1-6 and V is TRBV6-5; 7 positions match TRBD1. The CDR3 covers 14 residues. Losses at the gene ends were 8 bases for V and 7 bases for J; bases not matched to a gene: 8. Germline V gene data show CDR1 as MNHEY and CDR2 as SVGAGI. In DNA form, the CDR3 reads TGTGCCAGCGGGGTGACAGGGATCAATTCACCCCTCCACTTT. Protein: CASGVTGINSPLHF.

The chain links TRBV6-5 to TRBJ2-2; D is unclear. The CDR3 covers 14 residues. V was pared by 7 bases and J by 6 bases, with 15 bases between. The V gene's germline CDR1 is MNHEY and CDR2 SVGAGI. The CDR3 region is CASTLTRRAGELFF. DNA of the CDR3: TGTGCCAGCACCCTAACAAGACGGGCCGGGGAGCTGTTTTTT.

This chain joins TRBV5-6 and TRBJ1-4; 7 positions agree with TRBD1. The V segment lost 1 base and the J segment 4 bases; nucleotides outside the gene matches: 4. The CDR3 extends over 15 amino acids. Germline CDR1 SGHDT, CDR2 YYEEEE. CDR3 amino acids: CASSLRQGGNEKLFF. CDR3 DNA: TGTGCCAGCAGCTTGCGACAGGGCGGTAATGAAAAACTGTTTTTT.

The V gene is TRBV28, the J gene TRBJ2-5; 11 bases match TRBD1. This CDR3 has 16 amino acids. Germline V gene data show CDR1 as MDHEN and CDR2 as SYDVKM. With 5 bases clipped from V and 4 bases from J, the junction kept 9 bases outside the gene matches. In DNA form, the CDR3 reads TGTGCCAGCAGTCTGGACAGGGGGCGAATACTAGAGACCCAGTACTTC. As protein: CASSLDRGRILETQYF. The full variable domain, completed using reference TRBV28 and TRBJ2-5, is DVKVTQSSRYLVKRTGEKVFLECVQDMDHENMFWYRQDPGLGLRLIYFSYDVKMKEKGDIPEGYSVSREKKERFSLILESASTNQTSMYLCASSLDRGRILETQYFGPGTRLLVL.

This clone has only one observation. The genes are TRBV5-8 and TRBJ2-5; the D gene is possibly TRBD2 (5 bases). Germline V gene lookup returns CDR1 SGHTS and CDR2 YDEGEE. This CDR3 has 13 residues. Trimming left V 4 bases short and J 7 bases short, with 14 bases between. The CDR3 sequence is CASSAPSLATQYF. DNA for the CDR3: TGTGCCAGCAGCGCACCTAGCCTTGCGACCCAGTACTTC.

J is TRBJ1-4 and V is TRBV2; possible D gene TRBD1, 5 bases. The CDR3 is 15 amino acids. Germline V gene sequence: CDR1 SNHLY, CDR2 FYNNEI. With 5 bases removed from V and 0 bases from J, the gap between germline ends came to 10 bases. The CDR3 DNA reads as TGTGCCAGCAGTACGACAGATGCAACTAATGAAAAACTGTTTTTT. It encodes CASSTTDATNEKLFF.

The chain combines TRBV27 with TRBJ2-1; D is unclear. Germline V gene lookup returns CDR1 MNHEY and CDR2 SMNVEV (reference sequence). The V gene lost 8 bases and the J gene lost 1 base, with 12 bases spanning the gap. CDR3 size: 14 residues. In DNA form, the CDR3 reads TGTGCCAGCTCCCGGTCCGGATCCTACAATGAGCAGTTCTTC. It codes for CASSRSGSYNEQFF.

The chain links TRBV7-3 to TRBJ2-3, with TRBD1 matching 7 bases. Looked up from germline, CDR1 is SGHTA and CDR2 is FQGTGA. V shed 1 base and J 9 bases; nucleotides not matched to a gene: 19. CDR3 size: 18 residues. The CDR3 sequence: CASSLKSRAEGALGTQYF. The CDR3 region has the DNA TGTGCCAGCAGCTTAAAGTCGCGGGCTGAGGGGGCCCTAGGGACGCAGTATTTT.

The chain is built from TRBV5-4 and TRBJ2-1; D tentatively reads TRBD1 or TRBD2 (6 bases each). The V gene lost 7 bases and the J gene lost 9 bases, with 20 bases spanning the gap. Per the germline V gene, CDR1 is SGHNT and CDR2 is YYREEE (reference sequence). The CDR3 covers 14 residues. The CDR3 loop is CASQRRDNSLEQFF. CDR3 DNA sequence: TGTGCCAGCCAACGGCGGGACAATTCACTTGAGCAGTTCTTC. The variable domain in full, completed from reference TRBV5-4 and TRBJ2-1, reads ETGVTQSPTHLIKTRGQQVTLRCSSQSGHNTVSWYQQALGQGPQFIFQYYREEENGRGNFPPRFSGLQFPNYSSELNVNALELDDSALYLCASQRRDNSLEQFFGPGTRLTVL.

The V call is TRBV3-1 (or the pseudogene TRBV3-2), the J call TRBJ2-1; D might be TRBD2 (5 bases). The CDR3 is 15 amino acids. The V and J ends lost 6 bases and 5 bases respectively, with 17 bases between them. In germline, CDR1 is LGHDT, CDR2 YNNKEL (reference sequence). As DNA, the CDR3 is TGTGCCAGCAGTCCGAGAGGGAGAGGTAACAATGAGCAGTTCTTC. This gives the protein CASSPRGRGNNEQFF.

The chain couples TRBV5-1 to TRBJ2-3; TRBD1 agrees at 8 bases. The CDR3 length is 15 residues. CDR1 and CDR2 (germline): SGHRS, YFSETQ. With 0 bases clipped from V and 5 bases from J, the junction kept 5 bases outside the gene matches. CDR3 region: CASSLGTGGKDTQYF. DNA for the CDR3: TGCGCCAGCAGCTTGGGTACAGGGGGAAAAGATACGCAGTATTTT.

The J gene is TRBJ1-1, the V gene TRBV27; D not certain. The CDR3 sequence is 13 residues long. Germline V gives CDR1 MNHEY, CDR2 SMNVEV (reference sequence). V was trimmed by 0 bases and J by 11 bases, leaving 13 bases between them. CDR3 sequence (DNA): TGTGCCAGCAGTTTATCGGGCCGGACCCAGGCTTTCTTT. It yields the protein CASSLSGRTQAFF.

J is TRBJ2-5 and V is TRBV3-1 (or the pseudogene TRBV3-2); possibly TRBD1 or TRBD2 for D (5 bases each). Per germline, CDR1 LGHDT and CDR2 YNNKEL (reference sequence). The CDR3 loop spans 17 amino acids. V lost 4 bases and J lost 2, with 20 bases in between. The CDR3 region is CASSPAGTPRRQETQYF. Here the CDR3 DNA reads TGTGCCAGCAGCCCTGCCGGGACCCCAAGGCGACAAGAGACCCAGTACTTC.

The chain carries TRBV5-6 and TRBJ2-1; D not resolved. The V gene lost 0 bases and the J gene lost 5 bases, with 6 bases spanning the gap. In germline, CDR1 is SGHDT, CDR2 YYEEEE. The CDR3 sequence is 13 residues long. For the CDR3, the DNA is TGTGCCAGCAGCTTGGATTGGAACAATGAGCAGTTCTTC. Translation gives CASSLDWNNEQFF.

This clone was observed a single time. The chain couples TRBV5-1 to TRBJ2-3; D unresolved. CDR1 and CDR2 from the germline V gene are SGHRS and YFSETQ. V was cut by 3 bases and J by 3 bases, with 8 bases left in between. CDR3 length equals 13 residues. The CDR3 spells CASSSLPTDTQYF. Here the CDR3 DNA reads TGCGCCAGCAGCTCATTACCAACAGATACGCAGTATTTT.

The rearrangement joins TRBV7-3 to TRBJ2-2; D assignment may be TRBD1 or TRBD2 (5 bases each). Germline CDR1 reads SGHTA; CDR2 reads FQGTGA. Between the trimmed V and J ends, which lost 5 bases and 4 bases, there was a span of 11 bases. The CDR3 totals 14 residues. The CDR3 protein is CASSRGTGTGELFF. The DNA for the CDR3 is TGTGCCAGCAGCCGTGGGACGGGCACCGGGGAGCTGTTTTTT.

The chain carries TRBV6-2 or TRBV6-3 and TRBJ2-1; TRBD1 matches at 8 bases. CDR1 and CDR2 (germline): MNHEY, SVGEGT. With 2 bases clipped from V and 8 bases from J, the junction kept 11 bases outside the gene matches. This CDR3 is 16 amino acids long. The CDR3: CASSYNPRGRRDEQFF. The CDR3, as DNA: TGTGCCAGCAGTTACAACCCCAGGGGGCGCAGGGATGAGCAGTTCTTC.

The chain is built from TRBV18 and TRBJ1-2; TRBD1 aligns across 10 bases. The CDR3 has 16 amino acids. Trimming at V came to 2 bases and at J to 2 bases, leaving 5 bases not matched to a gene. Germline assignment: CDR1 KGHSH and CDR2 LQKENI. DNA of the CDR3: TGTGCCAGCTCACCAAGAGGACAGGGGGTGAACTATGGCTACACCTTC. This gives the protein CASSPRGQGVNYGYTF.

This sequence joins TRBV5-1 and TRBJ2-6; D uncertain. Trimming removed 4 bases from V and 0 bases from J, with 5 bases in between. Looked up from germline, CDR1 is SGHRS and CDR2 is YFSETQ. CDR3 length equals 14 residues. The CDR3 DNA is TGCGCCAGCAGCATTTACTCTGGGGCCAACGTCCTGACTTTC. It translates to CASSIYSGANVLTF.

This CDR3 reads CASSVGVGEQFF. The DNA for the CDR3 is TGTGCCAGCAGCGTAGGGGTGGGTGAGCAGTTCTTC. This chain joins TRBV9 and TRBJ2-1; no definite D call. Germline CDR1 SGDLS, CDR2 YYNGEE. The CDR3 extends over 12 amino acids. Trimming stripped 0 bases from V and 9 bases from J, with 7 bases between.

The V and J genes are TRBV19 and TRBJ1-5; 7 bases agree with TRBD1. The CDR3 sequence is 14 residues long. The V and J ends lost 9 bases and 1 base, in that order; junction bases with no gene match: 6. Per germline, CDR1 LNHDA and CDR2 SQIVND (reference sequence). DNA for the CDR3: TGTGCCAGCCTATCGACAGGGAGCAATCAGCCCCAGCATTTT. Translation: CASLSTGSNQPQHF.